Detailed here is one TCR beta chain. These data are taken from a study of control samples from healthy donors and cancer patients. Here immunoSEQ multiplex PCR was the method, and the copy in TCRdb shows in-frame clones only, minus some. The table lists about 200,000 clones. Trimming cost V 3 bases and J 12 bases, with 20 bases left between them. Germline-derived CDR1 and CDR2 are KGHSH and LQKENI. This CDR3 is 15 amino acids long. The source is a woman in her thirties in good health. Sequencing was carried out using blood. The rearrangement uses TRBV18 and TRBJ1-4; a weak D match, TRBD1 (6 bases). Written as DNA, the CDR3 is TGTGCCAGCTCACCCTTGGGGACAAGGAGGCTTCAACTGTTTTTT. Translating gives CASSPLGTRRLQLFF.